Each of the 26 T cell receptor beta chains below was sequenced from the same sample in a study of blood T cell repertoires in COVID-19. Only in-frame clones appear in the TCRdb table, and some are missing; sequencing was by immunoSEQ multiplex PCR. Among tens of thousands of clones listed, roughly 88% were seen once. Sequenced material: peripheral blood. These receptors were collected from a man between 70 and 80 years old with acute or convalescent COVID-19.

The gene calls are TRBV3-1 (or the pseudogene TRBV3-2) and TRBJ2-7, with D unclear. Germline CDR1 is LGHDT and CDR2 is YNNKEL (reference sequence). With 1 base removed from V and 7 bases from J, the gap between germline ends came to 8 bases. The CDR3 contains 12 residues. The CDR3 loop is CASSQVGVEQYF. CDR3 in DNA: TGTGCCAGCAGCCAAGTTGGAGTAGAGCAGTACTTC.

This chain uses TRBV9 with TRBJ1-4; D not resolved. Germline CDR1 reads SGDLS; CDR2 reads YYNGEE. The CDR3 sequence is 14 residues long. Trimming removed 0 bases at V and 4 bases at J, with 7 bases between. The CDR3 spells CASSVGGSNEKLFF. CDR3 bases: TGTGCCAGCAGCGTAGGAGGGAGTAATGAAAAACTGTTTTTT.

V usage is TRBV6-5 and J usage is TRBJ2-2; 16 bases agree with TRBD2. The CDR3 is 15 amino acids. J lost 6 bases, V lost 6 bases, and 1 base had no gene match. CDR1 is MNHEY and CDR2 is SVGAGI in the germline V gene. In DNA, the CDR3 is TGTGCCAGCAGGGGGACTAGCGGGAGGGCCGGGGAGCTGTTTTTT. Protein sequence: CASRGTSGRAGELFF.

The genes are TRBV7-3 and TRBJ1-2; TRBD1 might be the D (5 bases). The CDR3 spans 15 residues. V dropped 5 bases and J dropped 3 bases, with 16 bases sitting between them. The germline gives CDR1 SGHTA, CDR2 FQGTGA. The CDR3 region has the DNA TGTGCCAGCAGCCCCAATCCGGGGGTTTACTATGGCTACACCTTC. It specifies CASSPNPGVYYGYTF.

The V call is TRBV6-1, the J call TRBJ2-7; a possible D gene is TRBD2 (6 bases). The CDR3 contains 13 residues. Trimming removed 3 bases from V and 2 bases from J, with 8 bases in between. In germline, CDR1 is MNHNS, CDR2 SASEGT. The CDR3 DNA is TGTGCCAGCAGTGACGCGGGAACCTACGAGCAGTACTTC. This gives the protein CASSDAGTYEQYF.

The V call is TRBV11-2, the J call TRBJ2-7; 10 bases map to TRBD2. Trimming cost V 0 bases and J 4 bases; bases outside gene matches: 3. Germline assignment: CDR1 SGHAT and CDR2 FQNNGV. This CDR3 spans 15 amino acids. The CDR3 loop is CASSLELAGAYEQYF. CDR3 coding DNA: TGTGCCAGCAGCTTAGAGCTAGCGGGAGCGTACGAGCAGTACTTC. The full variable domain, with the rest looked up from reference TRBV11-2 and TRBJ2-7, is EAGVAQSPRYKIIEKRQSVAFWCNPISGHATLYWYQQILGQGPKLLIQFQNNGVVDDSQLPKDRFSAERLKGVDSTLKIQPAKLEDSAVYLCASSLELAGAYEQYFGPGTRLTVT.

V gene TRBV18 combines with J gene TRBJ2-2, with 9 bases identical to TRBD1. V was pared by 6 bases and J by 6 bases, with 11 bases of the junction left unmatched. The CDR3 spans 16 residues. Germline V lookup: CDR1 KGHSH, CDR2 LQKENI. CDR3 nucleotide sequence: TGTGCCAGCTCGATGGGACAGGGTATGATGGCCGGGGAGCTGTTTTTT. Its protein is CASSMGQGMMAGELFF.

The chain has TRBV3-1 (or the pseudogene TRBV3-2) and TRBJ2-1, with 12 bases matching TRBD2. Losses at the gene ends were 7 bases for V and 4 bases for J; bases not matched to a gene: 2. The CDR3 totals 14 residues. CDR1 is LGHDT and CDR2 is YNNKEL in the germline V gene (reference sequence). The CDR3 coding sequence is TGTGCCAGCACCGGGACTAGCGGGTACAATGAGCAGTTCTTC. It encodes CASTGTSGYNEQFF.

The rearrangement links TRBV7-9 to TRBJ1-1; 7 bases fit TRBD1. The CDR3 consists of 15 residues. CDR1 and CDR2 (germline): SEHNR, FQNEAQ (reference sequence). V trimming: 4 bases; J trimming: 5 bases; junction bases outside the gene matches: 10. The CDR3 DNA is TGTGCCAGCAGCTCGTCAGGGGGTGGGTGGACTGAAGCTTTCTTT. This translates into CASSSSGGGWTEAFF. Together with reference TRBV7-9 and TRBJ1-1, the CDR3 gives the full variable domain: DTGVSQNPRHKITKRGQNVTFRCDPISEHNRLYWYRQTLGQGPEFLTYFQNEAQLEKSRLLSDRFSAERPKGSFSTLEIQRTEQGDSAMYLCASSSSGGGWTEAFFGQGTRLTVV.

This clone was seen only once. The chain carries TRBV9 and TRBJ2-7; D is unresolved. Germline V gene lookup returns CDR1 SGDLS and CDR2 YYNGEE. This CDR3 comprises 14 residues. The germline V and J ends were trimmed by 0 bases and 2 bases, with 9 bases remaining between them. The CDR3 DNA reads TGTGCCAGCAGCGTAGAACCTGCAGCCTACGAGCAGTACTTC. The encoded protein is CASSVEPAAYEQYF. Full variable domain (missing parts from reference TRBV9 and TRBJ2-7): DSGVTQTPKHLITATGQRVTLRCSPRSGDLSVYWYQQSLDQGLQFLIQYYNGEERAKGNILERFSAQQFPDLHSELNLSSLELGDSALYFCASSVEPAAYEQYFGPGTRLTVT.

The V gene is TRBV7-2, the J gene TRBJ2-3; 11 nucleotides agree with TRBD2. The CDR3 is made up of 19 amino acids. Unmatched junction bases numbered 12, after V lost 1 base and J lost 3 bases. CDR1 SGHTA and CDR2 FQGNSA come from the germline V gene. This chain's CDR3 is CASSLVRLLAGGPTDTQYF. Here the CDR3 DNA reads TGTGCCAGCAGCTTAGTCCGGTTATTAGCGGGAGGGCCGACAGATACGCAGTATTTT.

The J gene is TRBJ1-1, the V gene TRBV19; 8 positions match TRBD1. The ends lost 5 bases at V and 0 bases at J; junction bases unmatched: 14. This CDR3 spans 18 amino acids. Germline lookup yields CDR1 LNHDA and CDR2 SQIVND (reference sequence). The CDR3 reads CASSSFRGPLYMNTEAFF. In DNA form, the CDR3 reads TGTGCCAGTAGTTCCTTCAGGGGGCCGCTATACATGAACACTGAAGCTTTCTTT. Together with reference TRBV19 and TRBJ1-1, the CDR3 gives the full variable domain: DGGITQSPKYLFRKEGQNVTLSCEQNLNHDAMYWYRQDPGQGLRLIYYSQIVNDFQKGDIAEGYSVSREKKESFPLTVTSAQKNPTAFYLCASSSFRGPLYMNTEAFFGQGTRLTVV.

CDR3 protein: CASSVGTSVYNEQFF. The DNA of the CDR3 is TGTGCCAGCAGCGTGGGGACTAGCGTATACAATGAGCAGTTCTTC. This chain connects TRBV9 to TRBJ2-1; 10 positions match TRBD2. Germline lookup yields CDR1 SGDLS and CDR2 YYNGEE. The CDR3 totals 15 residues. V dropped 2 bases and J dropped 4; count of bases not matched to a gene: 3.

This rearrangement joins TRBV6-1 to TRBJ1-2, with D uncertain. Trimming took 1 base from V and 4 from J, leaving 7 bases between them. The CDR3 sequence is 13 residues long. Germline lookup yields CDR1 MNHNS and CDR2 SASEGT. CDR3 sequence (DNA): TGTGCCAGCAGTGAAGGTGGCAGCTATGGCTACACCTTC. This encodes CASSEGGSYGYTF.

The chain is built from TRBV14 and TRBJ2-1; 13 bases map to TRBD2. V shed 4 bases and J 4 bases; nucleotides not matched to a gene: 7. This CDR3 contains 17 residues. Looked up from germline, CDR1 is SGHDN and CDR2 is FVKESK. Here the CDR3 reads CASSPRGLAGSYNEQFF. The DNA of the CDR3 is TGTGCCAGCAGCCCCCGGGGACTAGCGGGATCTTACAATGAGCAGTTCTTC.

DNA for the CDR3: TGTGCCAGCAGTTCGTCCGGACAGGGAGTGGACGAGCAGTACTTC. Amino acid sequence: CASSSSGQGVDEQYF. This chain connects TRBV28 to TRBJ2-7, with 8 bases that match TRBD1. Germline loops: CDR1 MDHEN, CDR2 SYDVKM. This CDR3 has 15 residues. With 4 bases clipped from V and 5 bases from J, the junction kept 10 bases outside the gene matches.

This clone was seen a single time. This chain connects TRBV25-1 to TRBJ2-2; perhaps TRBD2 as D (6 bases). Germline V gives CDR1 MGHDK, CDR2 SYGVNS. V dropped 0 bases and J dropped 7 bases, with 6 bases sitting between them. The CDR3 runs 13 residues. CDR3 loop: CASSEYSGGELFF. The CDR3 coding sequence is TGTGCCAGCAGTGAATATAGCGGCGGGGAGCTGTTTTTT.

The V call is TRBV7-9, the J call TRBJ2-6; D is possibly TRBD1 (6 bases). CDR1 SEHNR and CDR2 FQNEAQ come from the germline V gene (reference sequence). Trimming took 1 base from V and 4 from J, leaving 11 bases between them. The CDR3 covers 16 residues. Here the CDR3 DNA reads TGTGCCAGCAGCTTAGGGCAGGGGATCGGGGCCAACGTCCTGACTTTC. Encoded protein: CASSLGQGIGANVLTF.

The V and J genes are TRBV28 and TRBJ1-4; TRBD1 agrees at 12 bases. The CDR3 length is 20 residues. V lost 5 bases, J lost 0 bases, and 13 bases stayed unmatched. The V gene's germline CDR1 is MDHEN and CDR2 SYDVKM. As DNA, the CDR3 is TGTGCCAGCAGTCCGGAAGACCGGGACAGGGGGCGTGCAACTAATGAAAAACTGTTTTTT. This codes for CASSPEDRDRGRATNEKLFF.

The V and J genes are TRBV7-2 and TRBJ2-5, with TRBD1 as a possible D gene (5 bases). V lost 2 bases to trimming and J lost 7 bases, with 14 bases between them. This CDR3 spans 14 amino acids. The germline gives CDR1 SGHTA, CDR2 FQGNSA. CDR3 sequence reads: CASSLITPQGTQYF. The DNA for the CDR3 is TGTGCCAGCAGCTTAATAACACCCCAGGGGACCCAGTACTTC.

The chain joins TRBV2 to TRBJ2-2, with D possibly being TRBD2 (6 bases). This CDR3 contains 15 residues. The germline V and J ends were trimmed by 8 bases and 2 bases, with 15 bases remaining between them. Germline CDR1 is SNHLY and CDR2 is FYNNEI. This CDR3 is CASGVAGINTGELFF. The CDR3 nucleotides read TGTGCCAGCGGTGTCGCGGGGATTAACACCGGGGAGCTGTTTTTT.

V gene TRBV7-9 combines with J gene TRBJ1-2; no reliable D call. Germline V CDR1 and CDR2: SEHNR, FQNEAQ (reference sequence). This CDR3 has 15 amino acids. V lost 6 bases and J lost 8, with 22 bases in between. As DNA, the CDR3 is TGTGCCAGCAGTTTTCCTCTTCTAGCCGAAGAGGGCTACACCTTC. Translating gives CASSFPLLAEEGYTF. Full variable domain (remainder filled in from reference TRBV7-9 and TRBJ1-2): DTGVSQNPRHKITKRGQNVTFRCDPISEHNRLYWYRQTLGQGPEFLTYFQNEAQLEKSRLLSDRFSAERPKGSFSTLEIQRTEQGDSAMYLCASSFPLLAEEGYTFGSGTRLTVV.

The genes are TRBV12-3 or TRBV12-4 and TRBJ2-7; 7 nucleotides agree with TRBD1. The trim removed 5 bases at V and 2 bases at J, leaving 3 bases unmatched. This CDR3 region has 13 residues. The CDR3 loop reads CASSLTGTYEQYF. For the CDR3, the DNA is TGTGCCAGCAGTCTGACAGGGACCTACGAGCAGTACTTC.

The chain employs TRBV7-2 and TRBJ2-7, with 8 nucleotides matching TRBD2. CDR3 length equals 16 residues. Germline CDR1 reads SGHTA; CDR2 reads FQGNSA. With V trimmed by 1 base and J by 2 bases, 7 bases remained unmatched. The CDR3 is CASSLVSGNSPYEQYF. Here the CDR3 DNA reads TGTGCCAGCAGCTTAGTTAGCGGGAACTCCCCCTACGAGCAGTACTTC. The full variable domain, completed using reference TRBV7-2 and TRBJ2-7, is GAGVSQSPSNKVTEKGKDVELRCDPISGHTALYWYRQSLGQGLEFLIYFQGNSAPDKSGLPSDRFSAERTGGSVSTLTIQRTQQEDSAVYLCASSLVSGNSPYEQYFGPGTRLTVT.

V gene TRBV4-3 combines with J gene TRBJ1-4; no definite D call. This CDR3 contains 13 residues. Germline V gives CDR1 LGHNA, CDR2 YSLEER. Deletions cut 2 bases from V and 3 bases from J, with 4 bases between. This chain's CDR3 is CASSQRPNEKLFF. DNA of the CDR3: TGCGCCAGCAGCCAACGTCCTAATGAAAAACTGTTTTTT.

This clone occurred once. The J gene is TRBJ2-7, the V gene TRBV5-1; the match to TRBD1 covers 7 bases. The germline CDR1 and CDR2 sequences are SGHRS and YFSETQ. CDR3 size: 14 residues. V lost 4 bases, J lost 5 bases, and 9 bases stayed unmatched. The CDR3 nucleotides read TGCGCCAGCAGCGTACCGACAGGGTTCGACGAGCAGTACTTC. It encodes CASSVPTGFDEQYF.